This TCR beta chain appears in the sequencing data of a study of cytomegalovirus exposure and HLA in healthy donors. Primers: 60 Vbeta forward and 13 Jbeta reverse. Assay: immunoSEQ multiplex PCR; the TCRdb copy retains only in-frame clones and omits some. Counted here are 200,000 to 300,000 clones, about 81% occurring once; the ten biggest clones make up 8%. In germline, CDR1 is SEHNR, CDR2 FQNEAQ (reference sequence). V lost 5 bases and J lost 6; bases outside the gene matches: 12. This CDR3 is built from 16 residues. The sequence was collected from a woman in her sixties in good health and CMV-seropositive. V is TRBV7-9 and J is TRBJ2-3; 9 nucleotides agree with TRBD1. Sequencing was performed on PBMCs. This CDR3 reads CASSARPTGGWDTQYF. In DNA, the CDR3 is TGTGCCAGCAGCGCTAGGCCCACAGGGGGCTGGGATACGCAGTATTTT.